This T cell receptor (beta chain) came from a study of blood T cell repertoires in COVID-19. Overall study: Sites across the United States, Italy and Spain contributed samples from acute and convalescent COVID-19.

In the original processing: Amplifying reference gene primers gave estimates of nucleated cell counts. Data came from immunoSEQ multiplex PCR; TCRdb stores just in-frame clones and leaves some out. From that table come the V and J calls and clone size; the DNA was used to work out D and trimming. The sample carries about 270,000 clones, under 90% recorded once. Germline-derived CDR1 and CDR2 are MNHEY and SMNVEV (reference sequence). The V end was cut by 7 bases, the J end by 2 bases, with 18 bases between. There are 15 residues in the CDR3. The sample comprised peripheral blood. This chain links TRBV27 with TRBJ2-7; TRBD2 is a possible D gene (6 bases). The source is a man aged 45 to 65 with acute or convalescent COVID-19. CDR3 amino acids: CASTPRGNDPYEQYF. The CDR3 coding sequence is TGTGCCAGCACCCCCCGGGGGAACGACCCCTACGAGCAGTACTTC.